This TCR beta chain was recovered during a study of cytomegalovirus exposure and HLA in healthy donors. This clone has a handful of counts. Its matching antigen is unknown. The CDR3 has 11 amino acids. The V end lost 6 bases, the J end lost 5 bases, and 7 bases lay between the germline ends. Germline V gives CDR1 MNHNY, CDR2 SVGAGI (reference sequence). Researchers ran the PCR with 60 Vbeta and 13 Jbeta primers. Using immunoSEQ multiplex PCR, the repertoire was profiled, and TCRdb retains in-frame clones only, with some absent. The sample carries under 200,000 clones, 75% to 90% recorded once. Findings and caveats of the study: TCR beta V segments were, for the most part, productive about 87% or about 30% of the time in an earlier analysis.

The TCR originated in a woman younger than 30 in good health and CMV-seronegative. This rearrangement joins TRBV6-6 to TRBJ1-1; possible D gene TRBD1, 5 bases. Material for sequencing was PBMCs. This CDR3 reads CASRDRTEAFF. The CDR3, as DNA: TGTGCCAGCAGAGACAGAACTGAAGCTTTCTTT.